This TCR beta chain stems from a study of breast tumors, draining lymph nodes, adjacent tissues. TCRdb redid the calling of the multiplex PCR reads with MiXCR, one entry per CDR3 protein. The data hold 47,000 or so distinct CDR3 sequences, with 23% observed a single time. Germline assignment: CDR1 SNHLY and CDR2 FYNNEI. The CDR3 is 15 amino acids. Trimming pared 6 bases from V and 0 bases from J, leaving 12 bases between. This clonotype appeared many times. This clonotype originated in a female donor with breast cancer. Some clones in this sample may be carry-over from other donors' samples. The chain links TRBV2 to TRBJ1-5; the D gene is possibly TRBD1 (6 bases). The sequenced sample consisted of breast tumor tissue. This chain's CDR3 is CASSGRTDSNQPQHF. The CDR3 DNA follows: TGTGCCAGCAGCGGCCGGACAGATAGCAATCAGCCCCAGCATTTT.